The clone carrying this T cell receptor (beta chain) came up many times. The target antigen is unknown. TCRdb itself ran the reads through MiXCR, one entry per CDR3 protein. The profile shows around 17,000 distinct CDR3 sequences, 22% of them singletons. The sample originates from a study of liver allograft versus peripheral blood T cells. Study as a whole: Recipients' peripheral blood T cell receptor repertoires were compared with those in transplanted livers.

The CDR3 has 13 amino acids. J gave up 4 bases and V 6 bases, and 3 bases lay outside the gene matches. The germline CDR1 and CDR2 sequences are SGHTA and FQGNSA. Points from the study as a whole: Intragraft liver T cell receptor repertoires reportedly differed from peripheral blood repertoires.

The origin of this receptor is a human patient who had a liver transplant. Some T cells may originate from the graft donor. J is TRBJ1-2 and V is TRBV7-2; 9 nucleotides align to TRBD1. CDR3 nucleotides: TGTGCCAGCAGGGGGACAGGGATCTATGGCTACACCTTC. Protein sequence: CASRGTGIYGYTF. Looking up the rest from reference TRBV7-2 and TRBJ1-2 gives the full variable domain: GAGVSQSPSNKVTEKGKDVELRCDPISGHTALYWYRQSLGQGLEFLIYFQGNSAPDKSGLPSDRFSAERTGGSVSTLTIQRTQQEDSAVYLCASRGTGIYGYTFGSGTRLTVV.